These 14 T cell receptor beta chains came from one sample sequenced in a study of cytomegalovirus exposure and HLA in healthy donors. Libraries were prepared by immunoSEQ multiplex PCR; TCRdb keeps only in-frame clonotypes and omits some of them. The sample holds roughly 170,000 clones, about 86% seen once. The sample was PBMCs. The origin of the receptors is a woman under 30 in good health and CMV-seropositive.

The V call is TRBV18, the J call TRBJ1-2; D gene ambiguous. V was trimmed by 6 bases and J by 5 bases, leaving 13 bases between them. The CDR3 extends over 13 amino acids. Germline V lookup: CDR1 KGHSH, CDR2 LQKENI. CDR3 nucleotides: TGTGCCAGCTCCGCCACGCTGGAGTATGGCTACACCTTC. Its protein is CASSATLEYGYTF. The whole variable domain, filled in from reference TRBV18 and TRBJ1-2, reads NAGVMQNPRHLVRRRGQEARLRCSPMKGHSHVYWYRQLPEEGLKFMVYLQKENIIDESGMPKERFSAEFPKEGPSILRIQQVVRGDSAAYFCASSATLEYGYTFGSGTRLTVV.

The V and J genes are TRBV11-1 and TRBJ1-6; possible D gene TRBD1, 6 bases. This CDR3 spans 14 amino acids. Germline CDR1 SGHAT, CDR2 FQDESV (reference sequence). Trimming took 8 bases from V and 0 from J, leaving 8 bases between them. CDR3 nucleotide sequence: TGTGCCAGCCAACAGGGCTCCTATAATTCACCCCTCCACTTT. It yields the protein CASQQGSYNSPLHF.

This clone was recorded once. DNA for the CDR3: TGTGCCACCAGCAGCGCTCTGACTAGCGGGGGGATCTCTGGGGCCAACGTCCTGACTTTC. Its translation is CATSSALTSGGISGANVLTF. The rearrangement links TRBV15 to TRBJ2-6; 13 bases match TRBD2. Looked up from germline, CDR1 is LNHNV and CDR2 is YYDKDF (reference sequence). CDR3 length equals 20 residues. The V and J ends lost 3 bases and 0 bases, in that order; junction bases with no gene match: 8.

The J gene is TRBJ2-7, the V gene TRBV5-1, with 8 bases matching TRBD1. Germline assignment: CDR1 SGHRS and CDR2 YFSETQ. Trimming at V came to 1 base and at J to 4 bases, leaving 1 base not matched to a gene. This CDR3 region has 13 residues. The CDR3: CASSLRQGYEQYF. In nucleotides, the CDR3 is TGCGCCAGCAGCTTGAGACAGGGGTACGAGCAGTACTTC.

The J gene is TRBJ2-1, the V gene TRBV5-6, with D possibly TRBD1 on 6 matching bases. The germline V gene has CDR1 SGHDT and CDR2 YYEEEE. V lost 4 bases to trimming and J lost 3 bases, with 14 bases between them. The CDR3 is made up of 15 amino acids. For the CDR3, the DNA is TGTGCCAGCAGCCATACAGGGACGATCTACAATGAGCAGTTCTTC. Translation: CASSHTGTIYNEQFF.

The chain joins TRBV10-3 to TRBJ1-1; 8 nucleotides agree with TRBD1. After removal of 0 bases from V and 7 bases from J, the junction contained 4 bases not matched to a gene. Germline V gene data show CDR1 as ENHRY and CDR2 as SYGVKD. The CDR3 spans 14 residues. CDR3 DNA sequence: TGTGCCATCAGTGAGTCCGGACAGGGCTATGAAGCTTTCTTT. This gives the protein CAISESGQGYEAFF.

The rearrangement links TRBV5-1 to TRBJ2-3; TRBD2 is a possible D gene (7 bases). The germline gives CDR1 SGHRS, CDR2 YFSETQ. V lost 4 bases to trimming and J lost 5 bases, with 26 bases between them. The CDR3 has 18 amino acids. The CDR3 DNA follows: TGCGCCAGCAGCCCCTCAGGATGGGGGGGGGCCGGTATAGATACGCAGTATTTT. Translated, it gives CASSPSGWGGAGIDTQYF.

The DNA of the CDR3 is TGTGCCAGCAGCACAGGGTCTCGGGAGACCCAGTACTTC. Its translation is CASSTGSRETQYF. The chain recombines TRBV11-2 with TRBJ2-5; D is possibly TRBD1 (6 bases). V dropped 5 bases and J dropped 5 bases, with 12 bases sitting between them. Germline CDR1 and CDR2: SGHAT and FQNNGV. The CDR3 loop spans 13 amino acids.

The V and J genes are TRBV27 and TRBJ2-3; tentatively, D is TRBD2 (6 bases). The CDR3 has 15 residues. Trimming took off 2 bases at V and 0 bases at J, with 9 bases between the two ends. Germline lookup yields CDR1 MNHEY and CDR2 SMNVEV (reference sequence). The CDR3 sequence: CASSLEGTSTDTQYF. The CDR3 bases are TGTGCCAGCAGTTTAGAGGGGACTAGCACAGATACGCAGTATTTT.

This CDR3 is CASSLKGGGATYNEQFF. The DNA of the CDR3 is TGTGCCAGCAGCTTAAAGGGCGGGGGGGCAACCTACAATGAGCAGTTCTTC. J is TRBJ2-1 and V is TRBV7-8; TRBD2 agrees at 9 bases. The V gene end was trimmed by 2 bases and the J gene end by 2 bases; junction bases not matched to a gene: 7. From germline, CDR1 is SGHVS and CDR2 FQNEAQ. There are 17 residues in the CDR3.

The CDR3 spells CASSFETGVYNEQFF. In DNA, the CDR3 is TGTGCCAGCAGCTTTGAGACAGGGGTATACAATGAGCAGTTCTTC. V is TRBV7-2 and J is TRBJ2-1; 8 positions agree with TRBD1. V gave up 3 bases and J gave up 4 bases; unmatched junction bases: 5. The germline V gene encodes CDR1 SGHTA and CDR2 FQGNSA. The CDR3 has 15 amino acids.

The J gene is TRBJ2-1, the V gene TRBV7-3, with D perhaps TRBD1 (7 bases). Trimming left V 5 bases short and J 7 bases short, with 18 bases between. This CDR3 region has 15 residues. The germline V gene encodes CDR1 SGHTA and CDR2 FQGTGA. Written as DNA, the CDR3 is TGTGCCAGCAGCACGACAGGGAGGTTTTTAAATGAGCAGTTCTTC. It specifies CASSTTGRFLNEQFF. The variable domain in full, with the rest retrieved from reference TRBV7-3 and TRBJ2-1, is GAGVSQTPSNKVTEKGKYVELRCDPISGHTALYWYRQSLGQGPEFLIYFQGTGAADDSGLPNDRFFAVRPEGSVSTLKIQRTERGDSAVYLCASSTTGRFLNEQFFGPGTRLTVL.

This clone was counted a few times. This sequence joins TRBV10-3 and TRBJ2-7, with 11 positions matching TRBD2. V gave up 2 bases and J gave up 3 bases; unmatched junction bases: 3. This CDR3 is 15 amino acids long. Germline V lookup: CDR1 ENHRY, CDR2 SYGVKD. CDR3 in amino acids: CAISEGLAGLYEQYF. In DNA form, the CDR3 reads TGTGCCATCAGTGAGGGACTAGCGGGTCTCTACGAGCAGTACTTC.

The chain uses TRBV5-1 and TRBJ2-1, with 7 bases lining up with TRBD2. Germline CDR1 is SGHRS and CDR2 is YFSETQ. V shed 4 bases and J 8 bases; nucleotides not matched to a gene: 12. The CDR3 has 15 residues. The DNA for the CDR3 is TGCGCCAGCAGCGTAGATATTCTAGCGGCGGATGAGCAGTTCTTC. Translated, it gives CASSVDILAADEQFF.